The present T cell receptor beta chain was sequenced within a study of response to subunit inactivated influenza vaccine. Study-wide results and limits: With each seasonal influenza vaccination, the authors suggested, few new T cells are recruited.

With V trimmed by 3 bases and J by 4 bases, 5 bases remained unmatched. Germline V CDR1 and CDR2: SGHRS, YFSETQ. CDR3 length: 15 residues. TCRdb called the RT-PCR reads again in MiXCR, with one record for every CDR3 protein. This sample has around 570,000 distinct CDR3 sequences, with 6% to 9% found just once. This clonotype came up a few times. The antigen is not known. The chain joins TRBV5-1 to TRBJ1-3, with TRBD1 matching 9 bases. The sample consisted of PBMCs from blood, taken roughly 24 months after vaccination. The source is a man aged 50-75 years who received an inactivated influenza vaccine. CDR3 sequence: CASSSGTGLGNTIYF. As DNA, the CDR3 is TGCGCCAGCAGCTCCGGGACAGGGCTGGGAAACACCATATATTTT.